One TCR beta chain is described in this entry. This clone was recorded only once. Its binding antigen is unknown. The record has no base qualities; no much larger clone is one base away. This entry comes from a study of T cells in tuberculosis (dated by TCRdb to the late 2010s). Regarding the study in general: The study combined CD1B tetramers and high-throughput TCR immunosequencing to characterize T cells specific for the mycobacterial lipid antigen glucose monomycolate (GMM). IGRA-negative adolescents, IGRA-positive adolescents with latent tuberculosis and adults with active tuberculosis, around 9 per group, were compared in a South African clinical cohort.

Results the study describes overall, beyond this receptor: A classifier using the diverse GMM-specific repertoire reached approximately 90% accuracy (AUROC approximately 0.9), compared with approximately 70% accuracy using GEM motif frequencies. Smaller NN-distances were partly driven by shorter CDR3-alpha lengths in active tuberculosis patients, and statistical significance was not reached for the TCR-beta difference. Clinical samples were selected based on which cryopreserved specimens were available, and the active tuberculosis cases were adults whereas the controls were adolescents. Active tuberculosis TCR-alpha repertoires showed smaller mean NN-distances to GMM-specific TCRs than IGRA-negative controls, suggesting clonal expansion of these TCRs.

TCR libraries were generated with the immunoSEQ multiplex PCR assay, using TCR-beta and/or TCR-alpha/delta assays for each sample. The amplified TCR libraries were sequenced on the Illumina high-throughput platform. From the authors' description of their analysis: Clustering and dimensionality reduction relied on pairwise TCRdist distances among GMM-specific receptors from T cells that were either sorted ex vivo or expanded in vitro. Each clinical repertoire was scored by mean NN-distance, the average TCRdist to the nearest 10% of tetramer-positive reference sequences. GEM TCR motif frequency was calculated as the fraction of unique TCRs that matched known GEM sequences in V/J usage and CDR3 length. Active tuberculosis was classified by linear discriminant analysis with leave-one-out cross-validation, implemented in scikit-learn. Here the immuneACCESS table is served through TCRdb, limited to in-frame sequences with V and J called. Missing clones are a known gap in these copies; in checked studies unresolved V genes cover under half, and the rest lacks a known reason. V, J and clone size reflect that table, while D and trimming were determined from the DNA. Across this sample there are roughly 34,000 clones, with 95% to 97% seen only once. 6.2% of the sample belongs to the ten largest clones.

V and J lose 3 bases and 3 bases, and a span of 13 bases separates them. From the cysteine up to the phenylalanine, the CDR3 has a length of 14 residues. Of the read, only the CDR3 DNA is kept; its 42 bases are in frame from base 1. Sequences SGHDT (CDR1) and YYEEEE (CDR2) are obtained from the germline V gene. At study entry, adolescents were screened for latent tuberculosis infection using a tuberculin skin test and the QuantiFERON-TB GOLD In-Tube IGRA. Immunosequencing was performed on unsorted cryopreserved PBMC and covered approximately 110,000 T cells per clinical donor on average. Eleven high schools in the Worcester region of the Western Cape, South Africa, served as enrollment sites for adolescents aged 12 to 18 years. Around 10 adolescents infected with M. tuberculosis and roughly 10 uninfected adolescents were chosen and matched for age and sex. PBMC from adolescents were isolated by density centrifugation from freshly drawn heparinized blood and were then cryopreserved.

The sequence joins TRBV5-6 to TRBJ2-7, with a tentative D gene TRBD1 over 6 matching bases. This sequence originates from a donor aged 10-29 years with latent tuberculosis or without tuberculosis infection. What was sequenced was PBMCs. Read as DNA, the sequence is TGTGCCAGCAGCTCAAGAACAGGGTACTACGAGCAGTACTTC. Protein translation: CASSSRTGYYEQYF. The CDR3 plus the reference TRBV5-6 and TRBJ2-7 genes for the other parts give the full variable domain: DAGVTQSPTHLIKTRGQQVTLRCSPKSGHDTVSWYQQALGQGPQFIFQYYEEEERQRGNFPDRFSGHQFPNYSSELNVNALLLGDSALYLCASSSRTGYYEQYFGPGTRLTVT.